The 17 T cell receptor beta chains given below trace back to one sample, sequenced in a study of blood T cell repertoires in COVID-19. Assay: immunoSEQ multiplex PCR; the TCRdb copy retains only in-frame clones and omits some. There are 60,000 to 85,000 clones in the sample; around two thirds occur only once, and just over 2.5% lies in the top ten. Sequenced input: peripheral blood. These receptors were taken from a human donor with acute or convalescent COVID-19. The donor label of this sample is uncertain.

The chain uses TRBV28 and TRBJ1-2; unclear D gene. V was shortened by 6 bases and J by 14 bases, with 19 bases between the two germline ends. The length of the CDR3 is 12 residues. Germline V gives CDR1 MDHEN, CDR2 SYDVKM. The CDR3 DNA reads TGTGCCAGCAGGCGCGGGCCCCCTACGGAAACCTTC. It codes for CASRRGPPTETF.

V is TRBV19 and J is TRBJ2-3, with a weak D call TRBD2 (6 bases). The V gene lost 5 bases and the J gene lost 4 bases, with 10 bases spanning the gap. Germline V gives CDR1 LNHDA, CDR2 SQIVND (reference sequence). This CDR3 has 13 residues. The CDR3 here is CASSYGGSDTQYF. In nucleotides, the CDR3 is TGTGCCAGTAGTTATGGGGGGTCAGATACGCAGTATTTT.

The chain has TRBV19 and TRBJ1-1; 8 bases line up with TRBD1. The V gene's germline CDR1 is LNHDA and CDR2 SQIVND (reference sequence). With V trimmed by 5 bases and J by 11 bases, 7 bases remained unmatched. The CDR3 runs 12 residues. The CDR3 nucleotides are TGTGCCAGTAGTGCACAGGGGGAAGGGGCTTTCTTT. The encoded protein is CASSAQGEGAFF.

The V call is TRBV28, the J call TRBJ2-4; 11 bases are shared with TRBD2. The length of the CDR3 is 12 residues. Trimming cost V 4 bases and J 13 bases; bases outside gene matches: 3. Germline CDR1 is MDHEN and CDR2 is SYDVKM. CDR3 sequence: CASSSGTSGQYF. CDR3 nucleotides: TGTGCCAGCAGTTCCGGGACTAGCGGACAGTACTTC.

The CDR3 sequence: CASSSIAGTSGETQYF. Here the CDR3 DNA reads TGTGCCAGCAGTTCCATCGCAGGGACTAGTGGGGAGACCCAGTACTTC. The chain joins TRBV6-5 to TRBJ2-5, with 8 bases identical to TRBD2. CDR3 length equals 16 residues. Germline values: CDR1 MNHEY, CDR2 SVGAGI. V dropped 4 bases and J dropped 5; count of bases not matched to a gene: 12.

This chain links TRBV19 with TRBJ1-1; D possibly corresponds to TRBD1 (6 bases). V lost 7 bases and J lost 1, with 13 bases in between. The CDR3 length is 14 residues. The germline V gene has CDR1 LNHDA and CDR2 SQIVND (reference sequence). This CDR3 reads CASTQDRSNTEAFF. The CDR3, as DNA: TGTGCCAGTACGCAGGACAGATCGAACACTGAAGCTTTCTTT. The full variable domain, its missing parts supplied by reference TRBV19 and TRBJ1-1, is DGGITQSPKYLFRKEGQNVTLSCEQNLNHDAMYWYRQDPGQGLRLIYYSQIVNDFQKGDIAEGYSVSREKKESFPLTVTSAQKNPTAFYLCASTQDRSNTEAFFGQGTRLTVV.

The chain couples TRBV2 to TRBJ1-4; D unclear. Germline V lookup: CDR1 SNHLY, CDR2 FYNNEI. The V and J ends lost 6 bases and 4 bases respectively, with 12 bases between them. The CDR3 length is 14 residues. CDR3 DNA: TGTGCCAGCAGGGCCATGCCGGGTAATGAAAAACTGTTTTTT. This gives the protein CASRAMPGNEKLFF.

The genes are TRBV6-5 and TRBJ2-3; D remains ambiguous. CDR1 MNHEY and CDR2 SVGAGI come from the germline V gene. Trimming took 10 bases from V and 2 from J, leaving 10 bases between them. The CDR3 has 12 amino acids. CDR3 DNA: TGTGCCACCCTGACTGACACAGATACGCAGTATTTT. This codes for CATLTDTDTQYF.

The gene calls are TRBV5-1 and TRBJ2-5, with D tentatively TRBD2 (6 bases). CDR1 and CDR2 (germline): SGHRS, YFSETQ. The CDR3 sequence is 14 residues long. Trimming took off 4 bases at V and 5 bases at J, with 15 bases between the two ends. The DNA of the CDR3 is TGCGCCAGCAGCCCACGACTAGGAGGCGAGACCCAGTACTTC. It encodes CASSPRLGGETQYF.

The chain carries TRBV30 and TRBJ1-5; D ambiguous. The CDR3 extends over 13 amino acids. Germline V gene sequence: CDR1 GTSNPN, CDR2 SVGIG (reference sequence). The V end lost 2 bases, the J end lost 5 bases, and 10 bases lay between the germline ends. The CDR3 loop is CAWSTGNDQPQHF. CDR3 sequence (DNA): TGTGCCTGGAGTACGGGAAACGATCAGCCCCAGCATTTT.

The V gene is TRBV28, the J gene TRBJ2-1, with TRBD2 identical over 10 bases. The CDR3 contains 15 residues. V was clipped by 4 bases and J by 8 bases; unmatched bases: 8. Germline assignment: CDR1 MDHEN and CDR2 SYDVKM. Here the CDR3 reads CASSSPAGGVDEQFF. The CDR3 nucleotides are TGTGCCAGCAGTTCCCCAGCGGGGGGGGTTGATGAGCAGTTCTTC.

V gene TRBV28 combines with J gene TRBJ2-3; D possibly corresponds to TRBD2 (7 bases). The germline V gene encodes CDR1 MDHEN and CDR2 SYDVKM. The CDR3 contains 14 residues. Trimming shortened V by 6 bases and J by 0 bases, and 10 bases separated the two germline ends. The CDR3: CASRPGGSTDTQYF. The CDR3 DNA reads TGTGCCAGCAGGCCGGGGGGCAGCACAGATACGCAGTATTTT.

This clone was seen once. CDR3 sequence (DNA): TGTGCCAGCAGTTTAGTGTCTGAGGATGGCTACACCTTC. The encoded protein is CASSLVSEDGYTF. This chain links TRBV28 with TRBJ1-2; no clear D gene. The V end lost 2 bases, the J end lost 6 bases, and 10 bases lay between the germline ends. Per the germline V gene, CDR1 is MDHEN and CDR2 is SYDVKM. The CDR3 has 13 amino acids.

The chain is built from TRBV6-4 and TRBJ2-7, with D unclear. The V end lost 0 bases, the J end lost 4 bases, and 10 bases lay between the germline ends. The CDR3 consists of 14 residues. CDR1 MRHNA and CDR2 SNTAGT come from the germline V gene. Written as DNA, the CDR3 is TGTGCCAGCAGTGACTCACAGCAGAAGTACGAGCAGTACGTC. It codes for CASSDSQQKYEQYV.

J is TRBJ2-4 and V is TRBV4-2; possible D gene TRBD2, 5 bases. This CDR3 region has 16 residues. Germline assignment: CDR1 LGHNA and CDR2 YNFKEQ. Deletions cut 0 bases from V and 4 bases from J, with 13 bases between. This CDR3 reads CASSQDGEGRKNIQYF. For the CDR3, the DNA is TGTGCCAGCAGCCAAGATGGTGAGGGTAGGAAAAACATTCAGTACTTC.

Comments on this clone: Other DNA sequences of this sample code for an identical CDR3. The chain joins TRBV5-5 to TRBJ1-3, with a weak D call TRBD1 (6 bases). Germline CDR1 reads SGHKS; CDR2 reads YYEKEE (reference sequence). V shed 4 bases and J shed 0 bases, with 20 bases lying between them. There are 18 residues in the CDR3. The CDR3 region is CASSPLDSSVISGNTIYF. The DNA of the CDR3 is TGTGCCAGCAGCCCGCTGGACAGCTCGGTCATCTCTGGAAACACCATATATTTT.

The V gene is TRBV6-5, the J gene TRBJ1-2; D may be TRBD1 (6 bases). The CDR3 consists of 16 residues. The germline V gene encodes CDR1 MNHEY and CDR2 SVGAGI. Deletions cut 4 bases from V and 4 bases from J, with 19 bases between. DNA of the CDR3: TGTGCCAGCAGTTCCCCCCGGACAGCACTAGGCTATGGCTACACCTTC. Its protein product is CASSSPRTALGYGYTF.